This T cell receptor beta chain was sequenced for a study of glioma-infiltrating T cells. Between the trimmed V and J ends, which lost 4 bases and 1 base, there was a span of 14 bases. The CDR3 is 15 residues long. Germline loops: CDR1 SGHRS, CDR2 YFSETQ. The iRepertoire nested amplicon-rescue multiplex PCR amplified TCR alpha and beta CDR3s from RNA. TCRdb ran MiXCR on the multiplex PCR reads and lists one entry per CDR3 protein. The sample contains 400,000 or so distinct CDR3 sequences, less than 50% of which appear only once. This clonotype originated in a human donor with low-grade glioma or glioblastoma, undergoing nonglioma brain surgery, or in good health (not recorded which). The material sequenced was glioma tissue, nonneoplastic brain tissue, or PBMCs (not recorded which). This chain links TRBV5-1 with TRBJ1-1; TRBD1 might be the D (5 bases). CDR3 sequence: CASSQGTVANTEAFF. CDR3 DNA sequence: TGCGCCAGCAGCCAAGGGACGGTGGCGAACACTGAAGCTTTCTTT.